Listed below are T cell receptor beta chains from one sample, sequenced in a study of shared T cell receptors in the human thymus. TCRdb's copy holds only in-frame clones and misses some; the assay was immunoSEQ multiplex PCR. Of about 660,000 clones listed, around 87% are singletons. These data also featured in a second study, about human thymus T cells.

Sequenced sample: thymocytes. Receptors originate from a boy in the first two years of life with a congenital heart defect. CDR3s include the opening cysteine and the closing phenylalanine or tryptophan. Each record gives: clone size, J gene, V gene, CDR3 protein. Clone size is shown for a subset of rows, as once, few, many or a class of expanded clone.

>.|TRBJ2-7|TRBV18
CASSSLQGSLVYEQYF
>.|TRBJ2-5|TRBV9
CASSSLAGEETQYF
>.|TRBJ2-1|TRBV30
CAWSVFPKRSYNEQFF
>.|TRBJ2-7|TRBV14
CASSQDPSPFSYEQYF
>.|TRBJ2-2|TRBV28
CASSSRFGGGRTSGETGELFF
>.|TRBJ2-7|TRBV5-1
CASSSGTSGSYEQYF
>.|TRBJ2-5|TRBV7-2
CASSLNREGTQYF
>.|TRBJ2-1|TRBV5-1
CASSGLAGASSNEQFF
>.|TRBJ1-2|TRBV10-3
CAISGLRDRGRDGYTF
>.|TRBJ2-7|TRBV18
CASSIFKQGIGETSAETYEQYF
>.|TRBJ1-2|TRBV15
CATISDRGYNYGYTF
>.|TRBJ1-2|TRBV25-1
CASSQLLDRGVNGYTF
>.|TRBJ1-2|TRBV28
CASRSRQNYGYTF
>few|TRBJ2-4|TRBV11-2
CASSLSSGGTEKNIQYF
>.|TRBJ1-2|TRBV19
CASMTPGQGNYGYTF
>few|TRBJ2-1|TRBV15
CATSRDLQGQGAHEQFF
>.|TRBJ1-5|TRBV5-8
CASSSTTGVVSQPQHF
>.|TRBJ2-1|TRBV6-1
CASSETSGVNEQFF
>.|TRBJ2-2|TRBV5-1
CASSPSGGLNTGELFF
>once|TRBJ1-2|TRBV5-1
CASRENTGNGGYGYTF
>.|TRBJ2-5|TRBV5-1
CASSKGPGAQETQYF
>.|TRBJ2-7|TRBV9
CASSPRDNSYEQYF
>.|TRBJ2-7|TRBV7-2
CASSLGDRGHEQYF
>.|TRBJ1-1|TRBV29-1
CSVEWGDTEAFF
>.|TRBJ1-2|TRBV27
CASSLGRAGGMGYTF
>.|TRBJ2-5|TRBV6-1
CASAGRGSQYF
>.|TRBJ1-1|TRBV19
CASSIEGQGAEAFF
>few|TRBJ2-1|TRBV12-5
CASAPWRETQYNEQFF
>.|TRBJ2-7|TRBV15
CATSSGTGNERESYEQYF
>.|TRBJ2-7|TRBV15
CATSRAPRTPFYEQYF
>.|TRBJ2-2|TRBV28
CASSNPGALTILMSTGELFF
>.|TRBJ1-2|TRBV7-2
CASSLGQGPFPF
>.|TRBJ2-6|TRBV25-1
CASTERAGSGANVLTF
>.|TRBJ2-1|TRBV28
CASSFERRSYNEQFF
>.|TRBJ2-7|TRBV7-6
CASSLRGQGAGYEQYF
>.|TRBJ1-3|TRBV4-3
CASSQETGSGNTIYF
>.|TRBJ2-7|TRBV6-5
CASRGLASSYEQYF
>.|TRBJ2-7|TRBV25-1
CASSERGGSSSYEQYF
>.|TRBJ1-1|TRBV10-3
CAIRADLGEAFF
>.|TRBJ1-5|TRBV7-2
CASSSGQTGGFQPQHF
>.|TRBJ1-1|TRBV10-1
CASSETGMNTEAFF
>.|TRBJ2-1|TRBV7-3
CASSLTTGLNEQFF
>.|TRBJ2-5|TRBV27
CASSPLSGGWETQYF
>.|TRBJ1-6|TRBV19
CATMERSSSYNSPLHF
>.|.|TRBV6-5
CASMGPWYEQYF
>few|TRBJ2-6|TRBV5-5
CASLRDISGANVLTF
>.|TRBJ1-3|TRBV14
CASSTRHHSGNTIYF
>.|TRBJ2-2|TRBV14
CASSQQRTGELFF
>.|TRBJ1-1|TRBV7-2
CASGSSTYSGGLNTEAFF
>.|TRBJ2-3|TRBV12-5
CASGPPSSGGATDTQYF
>.|TRBJ2-3|TRBV28
CASSLPTDTQYF
>.|TRBJ2-7|TRBV28
CASSLLFAGGYEQYF
>.|TRBJ2-3|TRBV4-3
CASSQSGTSSTDTQYF
>.|TRBJ1-1|TRBV18
CASSPPVQGSYEAFF
>few|TRBJ2-3|TRBV7-2
CASSFSLAGGTDTQYF